The 12 T cell receptor beta chains reported below all come from one sample, sequenced in a study of cytomegalovirus exposure and HLA in healthy donors. Produced via immunoSEQ multiplex PCR; TCRdb's table is partial and in-frame only. The sample records about 150,000 clones, about 88% being singletons. The specimen was PBMCs. These receptors were collected from a woman under 30 in good health and CMV-seropositive.

This clone was seen once. The chain combines TRBV7-9 with TRBJ1-2; unclear D gene. This CDR3 is 16 amino acids long. V dropped 5 bases and J dropped 7 bases, with 23 bases sitting between them. Per the germline V gene, CDR1 is SEHNR and CDR2 is FQNEAQ (reference sequence). CDR3 sequence: CASSPRSPILPGGYTF. CDR3 sequence (DNA): TGTGCCAGCAGCCCGCGGTCGCCTATCCTACCGGGTGGCTACACCTTC.

The chain combines TRBV5-5 with TRBJ1-5; TRBD1 matches at 7 bases. V was pared by 0 bases and J by 2 bases, with 8 bases of the junction left unmatched. The CDR3 has 17 amino acids. CDR1 is SGHKS and CDR2 is YYEKEE in the germline V gene (reference sequence). The CDR3 spells CASSLGLGGPGNQPQHF. The CDR3 nucleotides are TGTGCCAGCAGCTTGGGTTTAGGGGGCCCGGGCAATCAGCCCCAGCATTTT.

V is TRBV2 and J is TRBJ2-4, with a possible D match to TRBD1 (5 bases). V was shortened by 8 bases and J by 0 bases, with 11 bases between the two germline ends. Germline V gene sequence: CDR1 SNHLY, CDR2 FYNNEI. The CDR3 is 14 amino acids. The CDR3 DNA follows: TGTGCCAGCCTCCCAGGGTTAGCCAAAAACATTCAGTACTTC. Translating gives CASLPGLAKNIQYF.

The rearrangement uses TRBV11-3 and TRBJ2-7, with 9 bases that match TRBD2. The length of the CDR3 is 13 residues. With V trimmed by 3 bases and J by 7 bases, 4 bases remained unmatched. Germline V lookup: CDR1 SGHNT, CDR2 YENEEA. This CDR3 reads CASSFRLAGEQYF. CDR3 nucleotides: TGTGCCAGCAGCTTTAGGCTAGCGGGGGAGCAGTACTTC.

The rearrangement uses TRBV4-2 and TRBJ2-2; TRBD1 agrees at 11 bases. CDR3 length equals 16 residues. In germline, CDR1 is LGHNA, CDR2 YNFKEQ. The ends lost 3 bases at V and 6 bases at J; junction bases unmatched: 6. Here the CDR3 DNA reads TGTGCCAGCAGCCACGGGGACAGGGGGATTGCCGGGGAGCTGTTTTTT. Translating gives CASSHGDRGIAGELFF.

Only one count was recorded for this clone. The chain links TRBV6-1 to TRBJ1-1; D might be TRBD1 (5 bases). CDR1 and CDR2 (germline): MNHNS, SASEGT. This CDR3 has 14 amino acids. Trimming took off 4 bases at V and 1 base at J, with 10 bases between the two ends. The CDR3 reads CASSASQANTEAFF. CDR3 DNA sequence: TGTGCCAGCAGTGCTTCACAGGCGAACACTGAAGCTTTCTTT.

This rearrangement joins TRBV9 to TRBJ2-3, with a weak D call TRBD1 (5 bases). CDR1 is SGDLS and CDR2 is YYNGEE in the germline V gene. V shed 0 bases and J shed 2 bases, with 7 bases lying between them. The CDR3 runs 14 residues. CDR3 in DNA: TGTGCCAGCAGCGTAGAGGGGTCCACAGATACGCAGTATTTT. It codes for CASSVEGSTDTQYF.

V is TRBV11-1 and J is TRBJ2-5; 8 bases fit TRBD2. V trimming: 1 base; J trimming: 4 bases; junction bases outside the gene matches: 11. Germline lookup yields CDR1 SGHAT and CDR2 FQDESV (reference sequence). The CDR3 is made up of 17 amino acids. The CDR3 nucleotides read TGTGCCAGCAGCTTAGGCCGAAGCGGGAGTTTAGGAGAGACCCAGTACTTC. Protein: CASSLGRSGSLGETQYF. Together with reference TRBV11-1 and TRBJ2-5, the CDR3 gives the full variable domain: EAEVAQSPRYKITEKSQAVAFWCDPISGHATLYWYRQILGQGPELLVQFQDESVVDDSQLPKDRFSAERLKGVDSTLKIQPAELGDSAMYLCASSLGRSGSLGETQYFGPGTRLLVL.

This rearrangement joins TRBV30 to TRBJ2-1, with a weak D call TRBD2 (5 bases). Germline V gene data show CDR1 as GTSNPN and CDR2 as SVGIG (reference sequence). This CDR3 contains 14 residues. V was cut by 7 bases and J by 0 bases, with 13 bases left in between. CDR3 loop: CAFYSAASYNEQFF. The CDR3 region has the DNA TGTGCCTTCTATAGCGCGGCCTCCTACAATGAGCAGTTCTTC.

The chain employs TRBV7-9 and TRBJ2-7; 9 bases align to TRBD1. Germline V gene sequence: CDR1 SEHNR, CDR2 FQNEAQ (reference sequence). After removal of 5 bases from V and 5 bases from J, the junction contained 4 bases not matched to a gene. This CDR3 region has 13 residues. CDR3 loop: CASSLQGAHEQYF. Written as DNA, the CDR3 is TGTGCCAGCAGCCTACAGGGGGCCCACGAGCAGTACTTC. Filled out from reference TRBV7-9 and TRBJ2-7, the complete variable domain reads DTGVSQNPRHKITKRGQNVTFRCDPISEHNRLYWYRQTLGQGPEFLTYFQNEAQLEKSRLLSDRFSAERPKGSFSTLEIQRTEQGDSAMYLCASSLQGAHEQYFGPGTRLTVT.

The CDR3 loop reads CASSFRTGERRTEAFF. DNA for the CDR3: TGTGCCAGTAGCTTCCGGACAGGGGAACGTAGGACTGAAGCTTTCTTT. The rearrangement joins TRBV19 to TRBJ1-1; 9 bases agree with TRBD1. CDR3 length: 16 amino acids. Germline trimming cut 6 bases from V and 5 bases from J; bases unmatched to any gene: 13. CDR1 is LNHDA, CDR2 SQIVND, per germline (reference sequence).

This clone was picked up one time. The chain couples TRBV4-3 to TRBJ2-5, with D possibly TRBD2 on 6 matching bases. The CDR3 extends over 15 amino acids. Per germline, CDR1 LGHNA and CDR2 YSLEER. The V end lost 7 bases, the J end lost 5 bases, and 20 bases lay between the germline ends. CDR3 bases: TGCGCCAGCAAACCGGAGGGCCGACGTCGGGAGACCCAGTACTTC. Translated, it gives CASKPEGRRRETQYF.